The present TCR beta chain was sequenced within a study of Ad26.COV2.S vaccination and SARS-CoV-2 variants. Findings and caveats of the study: Among vaccine recipients, spike-specific TCR breadth exceeded that of placebo recipients. Breadth, reportedly substantial, characterized the spike-specific CD8+ and CD4+ T cell responses after vaccination.

Germline V gene data show CDR1 as LGHDT and CDR2 as YNNKEL (reference sequence). The ends were cut back, 3 bases at V and 11 bases at J, with 13 bases in the middle. This CDR3 has 12 residues. Measured with immunoSEQ multiplex PCR; TCRdb has only the in-frame clones, and not every one. This sample carries 350,000 to 450,000 clones, roughly 84% of them seen once, and the ten largest clones take about 3.3%. Treatment given: 19 received Ad26.COV2.S at low or high dose, single or two shots; about 5 received placebo; per-sample allocation not given. Following the first vaccine or placebo injection, samples were taken on day 63. In the case of this clone: Its antigen is currently unknown.

The clonotype originates from a person aged 18 to 59 who received the Ad26.COV2.S COVID-19 vaccine or a placebo. The chain employs TRBV3-1 (or the pseudogene TRBV3-2) and TRBJ1-1; D ambiguous. Specimen: peripheral blood, collected in a trial of Ad26.COV2.S vaccine versus placebo. This CDR3 is CASSQGLMRAFF. The DNA for the CDR3 is TGTGCCAGCAGCCAGGGCTTGATGAGGGCTTTCTTT.